Included here is one T cell receptor (beta chain) sequence, with context. Using immunoSEQ multiplex PCR, the repertoire was profiled, and TCRdb retains in-frame clones only, with some absent. The repertoire holds under 450,000 clones, with 81% as singletons. This sample was included in a study of blood T cell repertoires in COVID-19. V gave up 6 bases and J gave up 4 bases, with 16 bases separating them. The CDR3 has 14 amino acids. In germline, CDR1 is MNHEY, CDR2 SVGAGI. The sequenced sample consisted of peripheral blood. The TCR sequence derives from a human donor with acute or convalescent COVID-19. The donor label of this sample is uncertain. V usage is TRBV6-5 and J usage is TRBJ2-7; weak D call: TRBD2 (7 bases). CDR3 DNA sequence: TGTGCCAGCAGACTTCGGGGGGCGGCGTACGAGCAGTACTTC. Translating gives CASRLRGAAYEQYF.